This entry is about one TCR beta chain. The V end was cut by 1 base, the J end by 6 bases, with 13 bases between. This CDR3 comprises 14 residues. Germline assignment: CDR1 SGHRS and CDR2 YFSETQ. This entry comes from a study of technical replicates of blood from a few donors. Only in-frame clones appear in the TCRdb table, and some are missing; sequencing was by immunoSEQ multiplex PCR. The sample records over 60,000 clones, 93% being singletons. The source is a human donor in good health. V usage is TRBV5-1 and J usage is TRBJ1-2; D perhaps matches TRBD1 (6 bases). The source material was T cells isolated from PBMCs. The CDR3 DNA sequence: TGCGCCAGCAGCTTGAACAGGGTTGTTGATGGCTACACCTTC. Amino acids: CASSLNRVVDGYTF.